The 22 T cell receptor beta chains listed next were all sequenced from one sample in a study of T cells in Graves' hyperthyroidism and ophthalmopathy. Template material for amplifying TCR beta CDR3 regions consisted of RNA transcripts. The primer set for the first-round RT-PCR of the TCR CDR3 was HTBI. TCRdb re-called the multiplex PCR reads through MiXCR, storing one row per CDR3 protein. The sample includes fewer than 650,000 distinct CDR3 sequences, roughly 15% of them seen just once. Material for sequencing was blood. The receptors were sampled from a middle-aged woman with Graves' ophthalmopathy.

At least ten counts were recorded for this clonotype. The chain links TRBV5-6 to TRBJ2-2, with 9 positions matching TRBD1. Trimming cost V 4 bases and J 5 bases; bases outside gene matches: 3. This CDR3 comprises 14 residues. Germline CDR1 SGHDT, CDR2 YYEEEE. The CDR3 is CASSPTGGTGELFF. The CDR3 nucleotides are TGTGCCAGCAGCCCGACAGGGGGAACCGGGGAGCTGTTTTTT.

This clonotype was observed at least ten times. The V and J genes are TRBV7-3 and TRBJ2-2; TRBD2 matches at 10 bases. CDR1 and CDR2 (germline): SGHTA, FQGTGA. The junction had 7 bases not matched to a gene; V was cut back by 5 bases and J by 7 bases. The CDR3 sequence is 15 residues long. CDR3 DNA: TGTGCCAGCAGCCCACGTGGACTAGCGGACGGGGAGCTGTTTTTT. Translated, it gives CASSPRGLADGELFF.

In regard to this clonotype: Being one base from a much bigger clone, this may be a read error. The chain couples TRBV7-3 to TRBJ2-6; tentative D call: TRBD1 (6 bases). Germline V CDR1 and CDR2: SGHTA, FQGTGA. This CDR3 is 18 amino acids long. This chain's CDR3 is CDSSQTGTPTSGANVLTF. The CDR3 bases are TGTGACAGCAGCCAAACCGGGACACCCACCTCTGGGGCCAACGTCCTGACTTTC.

This clonotype appeared many times. The chain employs TRBV5-5 and TRBJ1-1; maybe TRBD1 (5 bases). V was cut by 3 bases and J by 1 base, with 16 bases left in between. CDR3 length equals 16 residues. Germline assignment: CDR1 SGHKS and CDR2 YYEKEE (reference sequence). Here the CDR3 DNA reads TGTGCCAGCAGCTCCGGGACCTTCATGGGGAACACTGAAGCTTTCTTT. This encodes CASSSGTFMGNTEAFF.

This clonotype was seen repeatedly, ten times or more. The chain employs TRBV7-8 and TRBJ2-5, with D uncertain. Trimming took off 6 bases at V and 7 bases at J, with 15 bases between the two ends. The germline CDR1 and CDR2 sequences are SGHVS and FQNEAQ. This CDR3 region has 13 residues. The CDR3, as DNA: TGTGCCAGCAGGCGACTGGGGTCGGGGACCCAGTACTTC. It specifies CASRRLGSGTQYF.

This clonotype was seen ten or more times. The chain recombines TRBV28 with TRBJ1-2, with D tentatively TRBD1 (6 bases). CDR3 size: 14 residues. Germline CDR1 and CDR2: MDHEN and SYDVKM. The germline V and J ends were trimmed by 1 base and 4 bases, with 10 bases remaining between them. The CDR3 protein is CASSLLEQGYGYTF. DNA of the CDR3: TGTGCCAGCAGTTTATTAGAACAGGGCTATGGCTACACCTTC.

The chain recombines TRBV27 with TRBJ2-1; 7 bases fit TRBD1. Trimming cost V 4 bases and J 3 bases; bases outside gene matches: 9. Germline-derived CDR1 and CDR2 are MNHEY and SMNVEV (reference sequence). The CDR3 consists of 16 residues. The CDR3 nucleotides read TGTGCCAGCAGTTCGAGACAGGGCCGAAGCTACAATGAGCAGTTCTTC. Amino acid sequence: CASSSRQGRSYNEQFF.

This clonotype was counted a few times. This chain joins TRBV7-3 and TRBJ2-2; 7 nucleotides align to TRBD1. V was pared by 7 bases and J by 3 bases, with 8 bases of the junction left unmatched. Germline assignment: CDR1 SGHTA and CDR2 FQGTGA. This CDR3 contains 15 residues. CDR3 residues: CASTLRQGDTGELFF. The CDR3 bases are TGTGCCAGCACCTTGCGGCAGGGGGACACCGGGGAGCTGTTTTTT.

This clonotype showed up many times. DNA for the CDR3: TGCAGTGCTAAAACGGTCAGAACCTACGAGCAGTACTTC. Residues: CSAKTVRTYEQYF. V gene TRBV20-1 combines with J gene TRBJ2-7; no firm D call. Germline V lookup: CDR1 DFQATT, CDR2 SNEGSKA (reference sequence). Trimming removed 4 bases at V and 2 bases at J, with 12 bases between. This CDR3 comprises 13 residues.

As to this clonotype: With a much larger clone just one base away, this may be a read error. The V call is TRBV11-1, the J call TRBJ2-1; D might be TRBD1 or TRBD2, each matching 5 bases. The CDR3 is made up of 15 amino acids. V lost 5 bases and J 9 bases, leaving 20 bases between the germline ends. CDR1 is SGHAT and CDR2 is FQDESV in the germline V gene (reference sequence). CDR3 DNA sequence: TGTGCCAGCAGCCCGGGACCCGAGCCCCGCGGTGAGCAGTTCTTC. This sequence encodes CASSPGPEPRGEQFF.

This clonotype was detected many times. The chain uses TRBV19 and TRBJ1-1; D is ambiguous. Trimming cost V 7 bases and J 1 base, with 4 bases left between them. The length of the CDR3 is 11 residues. CDR1 is LNHDA and CDR2 is SQIVND in the germline V gene (reference sequence). The CDR3 DNA reads TGTGCCAGTAATACGAACACTGAAGCTTTCTTT. Amino acids: CASNTNTEAFF.

V gene TRBV30 combines with J gene TRBJ2-7; 7 bases fit TRBD2. Per the germline V gene, CDR1 is GTSNPN and CDR2 is SVGIG (reference sequence). CDR3 length: 17 residues. Unmatched junction bases numbered 11, after V lost 0 bases and J lost 0 bases. This chain's CDR3 is CAWSVYGLRGFSYEQYF. The CDR3 DNA reads TGTGCCTGGAGTGTATATGGGTTGCGGGGGTTCTCCTACGAGCAGTACTTC.

This clonotype has only a few counts. The chain links TRBV29-1 to TRBJ2-4, with TRBD1 as a possible D gene (5 bases). V lost 4 bases and J 5 bases, leaving 12 bases between the germline ends. The CDR3 spans 13 residues. The germline V gene has CDR1 SQVTM and CDR2 ANQGSEA. CDR3 region: CSVVKGSENIQYF. For the CDR3, the DNA is TGCAGCGTTGTGAAGGGGTCCGAAAACATTCAGTACTTC.

This clonotype was counted many times. The junction departs from germline at one end; a sequencing error may be responsible. This chain joins TRBV6-5 and TRBJ1-2, with 7 bases lining up with TRBD1. This CDR3 is built from 14 residues. From germline, CDR1 is MNHEY and CDR2 SVGAGI. The CDR3 sequence: CASSYSTEDRKREF. The DNA for the CDR3 is TGTGCCAGCAGTTACTCAACGGAGGACAGGAAGAGGGAGTTC.

This clonotype has only a few counts. The rearrangement joins TRBV20-1 to TRBJ2-7; D is ambiguous. This CDR3 has 11 residues. The germline CDR1 and CDR2 sequences are DFQATT and SNEGSKA (reference sequence). V was clipped by 3 bases and J by 4 bases, with 7 bases between them. This CDR3 is CSARSEYEQYF. DNA for the CDR3: TGCAGTGCTAGGTCGGAGTACGAGCAGTACTTC.

This clonotype was observed at least ten times. The chain joins TRBV28 to TRBJ2-7; TRBD1 agrees at 10 bases. V was clipped by 5 bases and J by 6 bases; unmatched bases: 10. The V gene's germline CDR1 is MDHEN and CDR2 SYDVKM. The CDR3 loop spans 15 amino acids. For the CDR3, the DNA is TGTGCCAGCAGTCTGAGTAGGGACAGGGGATGCGAGCAGTACTTC. It specifies CASSLSRDRGCEQYF.

In this sample, this clonotype turned up many times. This chain links TRBV14 with TRBJ1-1; 9 nucleotides agree with TRBD1. Trimming cost V 9 bases and J 7 bases; bases outside gene matches: 12. Germline V gene sequence: CDR1 SGHDN, CDR2 FVKESK. The CDR3 is 14 amino acids. This CDR3 reads CARRGTGWIIEAFF. Here the CDR3 DNA reads TGTGCCAGGAGGGGGACAGGGTGGATTATTGAAGCTTTCTTT.

The genes are TRBV28 and TRBJ2-1, with D unclear. The CDR3 runs 15 residues. Per germline, CDR1 MDHEN and CDR2 SYDVKM. V gave up 5 bases and J gave up 4 bases, with 15 bases separating them. CDR3 residues: CASSPTLVVYNEQFF. CDR3 nucleotide sequence: TGTGCCAGCAGTCCGACCTTAGTGGTATACAATGAGCAGTTCTTC.

This clonotype appeared many times. The J gene is TRBJ1-2, the V gene TRBV28; 9 positions match TRBD1. This CDR3 spans 16 amino acids. With 5 bases clipped from V and 4 bases from J, the junction kept 11 bases outside the gene matches. Germline-derived CDR1 and CDR2 are MDHEN and SYDVKM. Written as DNA, the CDR3 is TGTGCCAGCAGTCTCCCCGGGACAGGGTTTACCTATGGCTACACCTTC. Encoded protein: CASSLPGTGFTYGYTF.

This clonotype occurred many times. This chain links TRBV29-1 with TRBJ2-2; a possible D gene is TRBD2 (6 bases). Germline CDR1 is SQVTM and CDR2 is ANQGSEA. The CDR3 length is 14 residues. V was trimmed by 4 bases and J by 9 bases, leaving 18 bases between them. The CDR3 region has the DNA TGCAGCGTTGGGGACTCCCGCAACCGCAGGGAGCTGTTTTTT. It codes for CSVGDSRNRRELFF.

This clonotype has ten or more counts. CDR3 loop: CASSDDTGREQYF. DNA for the CDR3: TGTGCCAGCAGCGACGACACGGGTCGGGAGCAGTACTTC. The rearrangement uses TRBV28 and TRBJ2-7; D not certain. V dropped 6 bases and J dropped 7 bases, with 16 bases sitting between them. The CDR3 is 13 amino acids. Germline assignment: CDR1 MDHEN and CDR2 SYDVKM.

The chain is built from TRBV29-1 and TRBJ2-5; D gene unclear. CDR3 size: 14 residues. Trimming removed 6 bases from V and 4 bases from J, with 18 bases in between. Germline loops: CDR1 SQVTM, CDR2 ANQGSEA. The CDR3 DNA follows: TGCAGCGTCGGTTTACAAGAATCTTTAGAGACCCAGTACTTC. It yields the protein CSVGLQESLETQYF.